This TCR beta chain stems from a study of radiotherapy plus CTLA-4 blockade in lung cancer. Looking at the study overall: In roughly 17% of patients, objective responses were seen; around 34% had disease control.

Study results and caveats: The authors reported that early blood T cell clone dynamics, with interferon-beta, best predicted response.

Germline V CDR1 and CDR2: SGHRS, YFSETQ. V lost 3 bases and J lost 2; bases outside the gene matches: 8. The CDR3 contains 16 residues. TCRdb keeps only in-frame clones here, not all; method: immunoSEQ multiplex PCR. The sample lists about 48,000 clones, around nine tenths occurring once. Comments on this clone: The antigen is unknown.

The sample consisted of peripheral blood, taken from a patient treated with radiotherapy plus ipilimumab. The V gene is TRBV5-1, the J gene TRBJ2-1, with TRBD1 matching 7 bases. This receptor was identified in a human donor with non-small cell lung cancer that progressed on radiotherapy plus ipilimumab. Some clones in this sample may be carry-over from other donors' samples. The CDR3 nucleotides read TGCGCCAGCAGCTGGGGCTTGACAGGGACCTACAATGAGCAGTTCTTC. It encodes CASSWGLTGTYNEQFF.